At least ten counts were recorded for the clone carrying this T cell receptor (beta chain). The antigen is unknown. The entry originates in a study of CD8+CD57+ T cells in acquired aplastic anemia. Whole-study context: Average DNA yield from sorted CD4+ and CD8+ cells was roughly 3 ug.

Genomic DNA constituted the template upon which TCR beta VDJ and CDR3 profiling was performed. TCRdb re-derived calls from the reads in MiXCR, one entry per CDR3 protein. This table holds some 160,000 distinct CDR3 sequences, 45% to 55% found once. This CDR3 has 14 residues. The germline gives CDR1 SGHTA, CDR2 FQGNSA. V was clipped by 1 base and J by 5 bases, with 11 bases between them. Patients chosen for sequencing had CD8+CD57+ cells that had expanded, as shown by flow cytometry. Every patient had severe acquired aplastic anemia. Study results and caveats: Patients and controls were not found to differ significantly in CD8+ Simpson's diversity. Sharing between patients and controls was observed for 25 to 30 CD8+ CDR3 sequences.

Sample: sorted CD4+, CD8+, or CD8+CD57+ T cells (not recorded which) from PBMCs. J is TRBJ2-5 and V is TRBV7-2; perhaps TRBD1 as D (5 bases). The receptor comes from a human donor with aplastic anemia. Here the CDR3 reads CASSLDPGHETQYF. The DNA for the CDR3 is TGTGCCAGCAGCTTAGATCCCGGACACGAGACCCAGTACTTC.